This T cell receptor beta chain derives from a study of blood T cell repertoires in COVID-19. Cohorts were determined from participant-reported clinical history. Among Cohort 3 donors, those recovered had two negative PCRs, clearance, or symptom resolution. TCRdb keeps only in-frame clones here, not all; method: immunoSEQ multiplex PCR. The sample has about 300,000 clones, about 90% seen once. This clone appeared once. This CDR3 has 17 residues. Trimming cost V 2 bases and J 4 bases; bases outside gene matches: 13. Germline V gene sequence: CDR1 SQVTM, CDR2 ANQGSEA. This sequence was found in a woman in her thirties who had recovered from COVID-19. Sequencing was carried out using PBMCs or T cells enriched from blood (not recorded which). This sequence joins TRBV29-1 and TRBJ2-3, with 9 bases identical to TRBD1. This chain's CDR3 is CSVEKSAGTGISDTQYF. For the CDR3, the DNA is TGCAGCGTTGAAAAATCCGCCGGGACAGGGATCTCAGATACGCAGTATTTT.